Here is one TCR beta chain with its context. The antigen remains unidentified. This record belongs to a study of STAT5B mutations in CD4+ large granular lymphocyte leukemia. The study, taken as a whole, reports: Top patient clones used TRBV06 genes more often: 8/27 versus 2/35 in controls. Patient CD4-sorted repertoires looked more clonal than healthy CD4+ repertoires, even without putative leukemic clones. Without HLA matching, higher CD4+ than CD8+ T-LGLL clonality could reflect small sample size.

The assay was run at survey level. Generated by immunoSEQ multiplex PCR, the TCRdb table keeps only in-frame clones and is missing some. Of under 30,000 clones in the sample, about 77% were seen once. V was pared by 1 base and J by 1 base, with 12 bases between. The germline CDR1 and CDR2 sequences are LGHNA and YSLEER. The CDR3 length is 16 residues. The rearrangement uses TRBV4-3 and TRBJ2-3; either TRBD1 or TRBD2 may fit D (5 bases each). The receptor was isolated from a human donor in good health. Sequencing input: CD4+ T cells from blood buffy coats. Written as DNA, the CDR3 is TGCGCCAGCAGCCAAGCAGAGGGACGAGGCACAGATACGCAGTATTTT. Residues: CASSQAEGRGTDTQYF.